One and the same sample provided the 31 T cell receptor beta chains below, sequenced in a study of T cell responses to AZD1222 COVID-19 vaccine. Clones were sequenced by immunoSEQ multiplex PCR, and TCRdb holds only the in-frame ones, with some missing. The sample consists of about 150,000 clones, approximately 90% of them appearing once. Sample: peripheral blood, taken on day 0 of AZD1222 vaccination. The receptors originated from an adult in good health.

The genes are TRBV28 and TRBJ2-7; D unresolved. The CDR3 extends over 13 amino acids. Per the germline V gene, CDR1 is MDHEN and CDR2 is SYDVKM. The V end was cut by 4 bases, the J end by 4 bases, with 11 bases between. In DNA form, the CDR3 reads TGTGCCAGCAGTTCCCCTCTCCTATACGAGCAGTACTTC. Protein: CASSSPLLYEQYF.

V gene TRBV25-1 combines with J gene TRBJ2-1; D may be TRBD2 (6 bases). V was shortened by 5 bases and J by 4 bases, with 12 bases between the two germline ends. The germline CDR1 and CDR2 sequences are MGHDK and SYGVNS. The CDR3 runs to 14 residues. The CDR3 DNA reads TGTGCCAGCAGTAACGGGAGAGAGTACAATGAGCAGTTCTTC. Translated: CASSNGREYNEQFF.

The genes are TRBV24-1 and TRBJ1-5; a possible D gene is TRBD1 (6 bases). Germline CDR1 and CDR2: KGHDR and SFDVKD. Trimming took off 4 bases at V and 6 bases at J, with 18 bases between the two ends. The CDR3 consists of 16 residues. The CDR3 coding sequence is TGTGCCACCAGTGACTCGGACAGTCTGGACAGTCAGCCCCAGCATTTT. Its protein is CATSDSDSLDSQPQHF.

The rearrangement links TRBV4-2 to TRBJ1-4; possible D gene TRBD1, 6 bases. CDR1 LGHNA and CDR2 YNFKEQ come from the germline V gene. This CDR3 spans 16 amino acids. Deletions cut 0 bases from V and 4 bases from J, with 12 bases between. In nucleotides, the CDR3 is TGTGCCAGCAGCCAAGATCAAGGGGGTCTTAATGAAAAACTGTTTTTT. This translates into CASSQDQGGLNEKLFF.

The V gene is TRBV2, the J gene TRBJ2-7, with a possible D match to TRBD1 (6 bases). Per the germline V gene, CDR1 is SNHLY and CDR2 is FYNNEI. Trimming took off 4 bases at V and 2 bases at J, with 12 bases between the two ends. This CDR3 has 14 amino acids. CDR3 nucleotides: TGTGCCAGCAGTGGGGACATAGCAACCTACGAGCAGTACTTC. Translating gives CASSGDIATYEQYF.

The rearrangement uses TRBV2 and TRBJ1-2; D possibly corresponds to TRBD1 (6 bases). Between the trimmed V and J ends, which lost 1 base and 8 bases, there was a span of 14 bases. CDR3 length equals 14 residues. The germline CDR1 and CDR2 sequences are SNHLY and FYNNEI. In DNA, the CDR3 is TGTGCCAGCAGTGAAGGGAAACAGGGATTCGGCTACACCTTC. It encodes CASSEGKQGFGYTF. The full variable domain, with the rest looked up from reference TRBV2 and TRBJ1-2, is EPEVTQTPSHQVTQMGQEVILRCVPISNHLYFYWYRQILGQKVEFLVSFYNNEISEKSEIFDDQFSVERPDGSNFTLKIRSTKLEDSAMYFCASSEGKQGFGYTFGSGTRLTVV.

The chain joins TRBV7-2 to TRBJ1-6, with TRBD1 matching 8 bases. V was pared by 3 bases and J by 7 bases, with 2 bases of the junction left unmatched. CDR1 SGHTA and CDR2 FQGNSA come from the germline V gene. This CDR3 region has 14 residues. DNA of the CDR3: TGTGCCAGCAGCTTTGACAGGGGAAATTCACCCCTCCACTTT. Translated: CASSFDRGNSPLHF. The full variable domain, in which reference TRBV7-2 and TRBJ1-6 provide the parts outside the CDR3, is GAGVSQSPSNKVTEKGKDVELRCDPISGHTALYWYRQSLGQGLEFLIYFQGNSAPDKSGLPSDRFSAERTGGSVSTLTIQRTQQEDSAVYLCASSFDRGNSPLHFGNGTRLTVT.

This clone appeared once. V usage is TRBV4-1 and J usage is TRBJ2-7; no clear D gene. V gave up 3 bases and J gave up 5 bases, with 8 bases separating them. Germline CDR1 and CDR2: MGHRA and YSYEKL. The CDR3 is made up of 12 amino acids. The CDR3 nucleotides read TGCGCCAGCAGCCACGATGGCGACGAGCAGTACTTC. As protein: CASSHDGDEQYF.

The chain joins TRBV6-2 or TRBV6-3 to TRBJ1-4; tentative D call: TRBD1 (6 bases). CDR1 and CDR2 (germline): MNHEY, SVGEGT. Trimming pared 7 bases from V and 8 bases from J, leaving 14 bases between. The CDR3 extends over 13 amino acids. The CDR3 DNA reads TGTGCCAGCACGTACTCAGGGGACGAAAAACTGTTTTTT. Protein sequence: CASTYSGDEKLFF.

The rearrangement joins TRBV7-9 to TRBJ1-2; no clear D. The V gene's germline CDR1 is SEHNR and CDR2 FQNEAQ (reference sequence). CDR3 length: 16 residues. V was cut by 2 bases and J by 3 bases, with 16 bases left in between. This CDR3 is CASSLNNPRSHYGYTF. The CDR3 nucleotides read TGTGCCAGCAGCTTAAATAATCCGCGGTCGCACTATGGCTACACCTTC.

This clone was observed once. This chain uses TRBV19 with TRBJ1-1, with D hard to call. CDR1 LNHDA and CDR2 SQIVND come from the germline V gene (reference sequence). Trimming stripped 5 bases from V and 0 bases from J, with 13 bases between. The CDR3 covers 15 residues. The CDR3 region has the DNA TGTGCCAGTAGTGCCCCGGCACAGATGAACACTGAAGCTTTCTTT. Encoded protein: CASSAPAQMNTEAFF. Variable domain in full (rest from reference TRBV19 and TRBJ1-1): DGGITQSPKYLFRKEGQNVTLSCEQNLNHDAMYWYRQDPGQGLRLIYYSQIVNDFQKGDIAEGYSVSREKKESFPLTVTSAQKNPTAFYLCASSAPAQMNTEAFFGQGTRLTVV.

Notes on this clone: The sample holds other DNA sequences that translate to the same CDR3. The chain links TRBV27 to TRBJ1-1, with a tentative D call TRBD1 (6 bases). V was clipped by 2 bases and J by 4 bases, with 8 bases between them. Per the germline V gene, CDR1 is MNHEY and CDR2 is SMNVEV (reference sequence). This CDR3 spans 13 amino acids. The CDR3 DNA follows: TGTGCCAGCAGTTTACGAGGGGGCACTGAAGCTTTCTTT. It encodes CASSLRGGTEAFF.

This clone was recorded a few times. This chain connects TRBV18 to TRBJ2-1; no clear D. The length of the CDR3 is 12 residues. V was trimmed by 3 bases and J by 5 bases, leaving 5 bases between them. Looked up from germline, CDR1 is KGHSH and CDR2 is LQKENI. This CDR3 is CASSPSDNEQFF. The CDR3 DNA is TGTGCCAGCTCACCCTCGGACAATGAGCAGTTCTTC.

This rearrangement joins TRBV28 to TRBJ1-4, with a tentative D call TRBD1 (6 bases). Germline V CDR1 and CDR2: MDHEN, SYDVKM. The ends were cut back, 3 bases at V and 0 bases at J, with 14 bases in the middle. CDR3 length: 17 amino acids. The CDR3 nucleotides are TGTGCCAGCAGTTTGAAGGACAGCGTTGCAACTAATGAAAAACTGTTTTTT. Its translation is CASSLKDSVATNEKLFF.

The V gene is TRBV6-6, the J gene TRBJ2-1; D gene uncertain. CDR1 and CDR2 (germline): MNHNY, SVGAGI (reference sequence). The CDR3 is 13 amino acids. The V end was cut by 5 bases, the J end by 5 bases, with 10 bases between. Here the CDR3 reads CASSVRTDNEQFF. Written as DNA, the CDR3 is TGTGCCAGCAGTGTGAGGACGGACAATGAGCAGTTCTTC.

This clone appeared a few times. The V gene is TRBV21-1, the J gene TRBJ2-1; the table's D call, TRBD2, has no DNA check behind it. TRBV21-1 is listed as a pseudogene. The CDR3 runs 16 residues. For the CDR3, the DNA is TGTGCCAGCAGCATCCAGACTAGCGGGAGATCGAATGAGCAGTTCTTC. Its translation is CASSIQTSGRSNEQFF.

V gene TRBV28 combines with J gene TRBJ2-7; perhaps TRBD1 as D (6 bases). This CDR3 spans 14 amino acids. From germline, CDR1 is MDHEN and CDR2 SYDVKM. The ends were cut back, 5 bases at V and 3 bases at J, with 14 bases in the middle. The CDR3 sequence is CASSRDRSYYEQYF. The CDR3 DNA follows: TGTGCCAGCAGTAGAGACAGGTCCTACTACGAGCAGTACTTC.

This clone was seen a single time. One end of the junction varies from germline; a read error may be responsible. This chain's CDR3 is CASMRSGLAGIF. The CDR3 DNA reads as TGTGCCAGCATGAGATCGGGACTAGCGGGAATCTTC. The rearrangement joins TRBV28 to TRBJ2-7, with 13 positions matching TRBD2. Germline-derived CDR1 and CDR2 are MDHEN and SYDVKM. CDR3 size: 12 residues.

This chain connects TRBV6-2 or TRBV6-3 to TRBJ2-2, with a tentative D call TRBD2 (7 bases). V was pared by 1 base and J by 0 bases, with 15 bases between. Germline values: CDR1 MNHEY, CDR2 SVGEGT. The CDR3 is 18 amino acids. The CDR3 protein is CASSYWGASGSNTGELFF. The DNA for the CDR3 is TGTGCCAGCAGTTACTGGGGGGCTAGCGGATCGAACACCGGGGAGCTGTTTTTT.

The CDR3 coding sequence is TGTGCCAGCAGCCACGATTCGGCTAGCGGGAGAGATGAGCAGTTCTTC. Translated, it gives CASSHDSASGRDEQFF. The V and J genes are TRBV3-1 (or the pseudogene TRBV3-2) and TRBJ2-1, with TRBD2 matching over 10 bases. CDR3 length: 16 amino acids. V was clipped by 3 bases and J by 8 bases; unmatched bases: 10. The germline V gene encodes CDR1 LGHDT and CDR2 YNNKEL (reference sequence).

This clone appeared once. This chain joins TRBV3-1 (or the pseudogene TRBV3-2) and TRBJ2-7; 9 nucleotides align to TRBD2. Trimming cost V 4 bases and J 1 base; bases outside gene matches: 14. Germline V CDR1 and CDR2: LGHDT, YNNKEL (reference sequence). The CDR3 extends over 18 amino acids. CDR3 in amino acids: CASSLRSAGGPPSYEQYF. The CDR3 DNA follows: TGTGCCAGCAGCCTACGATCAGCGGGAGGCCCACCATCCTACGAGCAGTACTTC.

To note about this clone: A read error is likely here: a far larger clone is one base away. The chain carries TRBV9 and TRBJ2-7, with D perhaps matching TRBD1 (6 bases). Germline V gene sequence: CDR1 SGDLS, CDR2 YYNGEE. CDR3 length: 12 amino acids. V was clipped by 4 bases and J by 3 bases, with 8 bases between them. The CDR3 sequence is CASSQDSYEQYF. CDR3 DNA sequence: TGTGCCAGCAGCCAGGACAGCTACGAGCAGTACTTC. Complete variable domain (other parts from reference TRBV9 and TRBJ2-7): DSGVTQTPKHLITATGQRVTLRCSPRSGDLSVYWYQQSLDQGLQFLIQYYNGEERAKGNILERFSAQQFPDLHSELNLSSLELGDSALYFCASSQDSYEQYFGPGTRLTVT.

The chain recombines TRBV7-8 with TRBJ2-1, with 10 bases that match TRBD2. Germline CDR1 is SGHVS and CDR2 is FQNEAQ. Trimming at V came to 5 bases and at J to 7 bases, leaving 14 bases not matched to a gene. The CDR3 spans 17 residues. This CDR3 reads CASSPRAGGPRGNEQFF. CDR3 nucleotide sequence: TGTGCCAGCAGCCCAAGAGCGGGAGGGCCGAGGGGGAATGAGCAGTTCTTC.

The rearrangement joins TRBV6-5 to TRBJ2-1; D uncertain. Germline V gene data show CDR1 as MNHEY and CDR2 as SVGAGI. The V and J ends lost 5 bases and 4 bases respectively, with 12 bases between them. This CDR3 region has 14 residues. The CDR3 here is CASSPPAGYNEQFF. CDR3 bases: TGTGCCAGCAGTCCCCCGGCAGGTTACAATGAGCAGTTCTTC.

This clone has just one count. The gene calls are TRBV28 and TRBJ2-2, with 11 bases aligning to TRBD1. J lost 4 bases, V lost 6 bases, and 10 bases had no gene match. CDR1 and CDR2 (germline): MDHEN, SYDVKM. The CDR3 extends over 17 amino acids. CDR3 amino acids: CASSHPKDRGLTGELFF. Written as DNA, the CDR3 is TGTGCCAGCAGCCATCCGAAGGACAGGGGGCTCACCGGGGAGCTGTTTTTT.

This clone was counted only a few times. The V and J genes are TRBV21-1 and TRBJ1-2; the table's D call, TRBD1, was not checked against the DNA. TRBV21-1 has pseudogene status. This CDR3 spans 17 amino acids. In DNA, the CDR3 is TGTGCCAGCAGCAAAGAATTCGGGGGACAGGGGGCGCGTGGCTACACCTTC. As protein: CASSKEFGGQGARGYTF.

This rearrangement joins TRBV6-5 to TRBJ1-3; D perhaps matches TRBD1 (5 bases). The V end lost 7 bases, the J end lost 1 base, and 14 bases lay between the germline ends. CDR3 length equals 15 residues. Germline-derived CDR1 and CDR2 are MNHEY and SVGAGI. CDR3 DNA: TGTGCCAGCACCGTCTCCCCAGGGTCTGGAAACACCATATATTTT. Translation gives CASTVSPGSGNTIYF.

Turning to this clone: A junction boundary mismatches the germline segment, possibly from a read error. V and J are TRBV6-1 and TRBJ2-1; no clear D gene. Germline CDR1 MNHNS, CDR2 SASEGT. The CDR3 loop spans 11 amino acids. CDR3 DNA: TGTGCCAGCGGTGACTACAATGAGCAGTTCTTC. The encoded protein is CASGDYNEQFF.

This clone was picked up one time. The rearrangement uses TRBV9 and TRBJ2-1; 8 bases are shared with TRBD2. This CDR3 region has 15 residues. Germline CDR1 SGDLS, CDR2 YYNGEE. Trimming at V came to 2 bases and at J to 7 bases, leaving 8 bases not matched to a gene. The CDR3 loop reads CASSVGQTSANEQFF. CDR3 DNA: TGTGCCAGCAGCGTCGGGCAGACTAGCGCTAATGAGCAGTTCTTC.

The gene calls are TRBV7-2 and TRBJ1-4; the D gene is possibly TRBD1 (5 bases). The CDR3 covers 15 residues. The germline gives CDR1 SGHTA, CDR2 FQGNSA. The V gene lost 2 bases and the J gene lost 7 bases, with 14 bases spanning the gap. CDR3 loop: CASSLFQGFGEKLFF. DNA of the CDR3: TGTGCCAGCAGCTTATTCCAGGGATTTGGTGAAAAACTGTTTTTT.

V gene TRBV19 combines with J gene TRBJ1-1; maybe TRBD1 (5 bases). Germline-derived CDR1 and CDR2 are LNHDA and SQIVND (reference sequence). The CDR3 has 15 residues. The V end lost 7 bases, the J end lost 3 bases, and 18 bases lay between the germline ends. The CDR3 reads CASTPAGKQDTEAFF. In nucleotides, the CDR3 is TGTGCCAGTACCCCAGCAGGGAAGCAGGACACTGAAGCTTTCTTT.